The present entry profiles one T cell receptor (beta chain) with its context. Its antigen remains unidentified. This sample stems from a study of Graves' ophthalmopathy and Graves' hyperthyroidism. Researchers took RNA transcripts and amplified TCR beta CDR3 regions from them. The workflow started with a first-round RT-PCR run with HTBI primers and then moved on to a second-round multiplex PCR. MiXCR, run by TCRdb on the multiplex PCR reads, gives a single entry per CDR3 protein. Here the sample spans under 800,000 distinct CDR3 sequences, about a fifth being singletons. The source of the PBMCs was 10 ml of fresh peripheral blood. The CDR3 is 12 residues long. The germline V and J ends were trimmed by 5 bases and 8 bases, with 12 bases remaining between them. Germline CDR1 is MNHEY and CDR2 is SVGEGT. Study-wide points: The study's model predicted ophthalmopathy progression at approximately 71% sensitivity and about 72% specificity.

The sample taken for sequencing was peripheral blood. This rearrangement joins TRBV6-2 or TRBV6-3 to TRBJ1-2, with D unclear. The sequence came from a woman aged 18-30 years with stable Graves' hyperthyroidism. Some clones in this sample may be carry-over from other donors' samples. The DNA for the CDR3 is TGTGCCAGCAGTGAGGCCACCGACGGCTACACCTTC. The encoded protein is CASSEATDGYTF.